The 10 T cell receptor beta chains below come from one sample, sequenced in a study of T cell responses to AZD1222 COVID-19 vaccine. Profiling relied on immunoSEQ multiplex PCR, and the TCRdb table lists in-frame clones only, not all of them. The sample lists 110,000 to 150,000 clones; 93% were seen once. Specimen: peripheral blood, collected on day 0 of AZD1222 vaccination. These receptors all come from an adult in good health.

In DNA form, the CDR3 reads TGCAGCGTTGAAATTACTGATTACGAGCAGTACTTC. Its protein is CSVEITDYEQYF. The chain employs TRBV29-1 and TRBJ2-7; D is uncertain. Trimming removed 2 bases at V and 4 bases at J, with 9 bases between. CDR3 length equals 12 residues. The germline V gene encodes CDR1 SQVTM and CDR2 ANQGSEA.

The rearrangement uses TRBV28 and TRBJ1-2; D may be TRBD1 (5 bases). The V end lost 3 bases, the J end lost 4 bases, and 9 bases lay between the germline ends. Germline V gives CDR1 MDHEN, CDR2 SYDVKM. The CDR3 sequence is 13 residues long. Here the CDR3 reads CASSLLRGYGYTF. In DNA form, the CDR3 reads TGTGCCAGCAGTTTGTTGAGGGGCTATGGCTACACCTTC.

The DNA for the CDR3 is TGTGCCAGTAGTATCGTAGCGGGGGGGATAGATACGCAGTATTTT. Amino acids: CASSIVAGGIDTQYF. This rearrangement joins TRBV19 to TRBJ2-3; TRBD2 matches at 11 bases. Germline assignment: CDR1 LNHDA and CDR2 SQIVND (reference sequence). The length of the CDR3 is 15 residues. V shed 3 bases, J shed 5 bases, and the junction held 4 bases outside the gene matches.

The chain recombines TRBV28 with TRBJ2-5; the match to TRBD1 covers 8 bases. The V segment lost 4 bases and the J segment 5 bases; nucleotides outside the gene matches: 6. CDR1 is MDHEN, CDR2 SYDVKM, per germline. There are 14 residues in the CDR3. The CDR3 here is CASSSQGAEETQYF. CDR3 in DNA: TGTGCCAGCAGTTCTCAGGGGGCTGAGGAGACCCAGTACTTC.

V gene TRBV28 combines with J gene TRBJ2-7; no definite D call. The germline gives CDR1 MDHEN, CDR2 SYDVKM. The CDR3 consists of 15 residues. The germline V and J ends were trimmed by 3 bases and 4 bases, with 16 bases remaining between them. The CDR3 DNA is TGTGCCAGCAGTTTGTTGGTGTGGGGTTTGTACGAGCAGTACTTC. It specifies CASSLLVWGLYEQYF. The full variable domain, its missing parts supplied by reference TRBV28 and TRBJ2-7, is DVKVTQSSRYLVKRTGEKVFLECVQDMDHENMFWYRQDPGLGLRLIYFSYDVKMKEKGDIPEGYSVSREKKERFSLILESASTNQTSMYLCASSLLVWGLYEQYFGPGTRLTVT.

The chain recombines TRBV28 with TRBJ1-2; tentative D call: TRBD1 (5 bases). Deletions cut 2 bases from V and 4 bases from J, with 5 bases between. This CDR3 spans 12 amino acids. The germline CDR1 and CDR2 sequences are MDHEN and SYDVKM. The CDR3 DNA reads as TGTGCCAGCAGTTTAAGGGGCTATGGCTACACCTTC. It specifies CASSLRGYGYTF.

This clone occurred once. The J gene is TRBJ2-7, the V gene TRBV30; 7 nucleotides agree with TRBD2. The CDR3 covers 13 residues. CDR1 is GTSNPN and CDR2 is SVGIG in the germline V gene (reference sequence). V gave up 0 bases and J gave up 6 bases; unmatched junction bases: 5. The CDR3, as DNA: TGTGCCTGGAGTGTACGGGGGGATGGCGAGCAGTACTTC. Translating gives CAWSVRGDGEQYF.

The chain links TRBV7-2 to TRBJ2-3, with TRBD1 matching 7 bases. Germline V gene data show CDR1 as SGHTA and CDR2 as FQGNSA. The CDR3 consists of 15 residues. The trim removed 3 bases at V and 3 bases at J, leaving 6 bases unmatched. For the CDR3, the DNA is TGTGCCAGCAGCTTCGACAGGGTTAGGACAGATACGCAGTATTTT. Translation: CASSFDRVRTDTQYF.

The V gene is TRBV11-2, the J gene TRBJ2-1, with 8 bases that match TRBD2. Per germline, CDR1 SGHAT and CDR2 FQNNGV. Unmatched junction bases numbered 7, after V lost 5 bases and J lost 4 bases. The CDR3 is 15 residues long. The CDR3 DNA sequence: TGTGCCAGCAGCCCGTCGCGGGGGGAATACAATGAGCAGTTCTTC. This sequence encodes CASSPSRGEYNEQFF.

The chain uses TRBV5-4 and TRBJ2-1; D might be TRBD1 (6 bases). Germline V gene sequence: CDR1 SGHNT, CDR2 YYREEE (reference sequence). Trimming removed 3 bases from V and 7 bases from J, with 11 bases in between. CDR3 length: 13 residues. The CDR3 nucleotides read TGTGCCAGCAGCTCGCATACAGGGAATGAGCAGTTCTTC. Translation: CASSSHTGNEQFF.